Sequencing of this T cell receptor beta chain was carried out in a study of read filtering for tumor transcriptome and immune sequencing. From roughly 400 ng of RNA, a library with molecular barcoded alpha/delta and beta/gamma adaptors was made. TCRdb recomputed calls from the reads with MiXCR, one row per CDR3 protein. Among 46,000 or so distinct CDR3 sequences listed, about 19% were seen once. Regarding this clonotype: This sequence may be a read error, since a much larger clone differs from it by one base.

Trimming took off 6 bases at V and 4 bases at J, with 18 bases between the two ends. CDR3 length: 15 residues. The germline CDR1 and CDR2 sequences are MNHNY and SVGAGI (reference sequence). V is TRBV6-6 and J is TRBJ1-2; no clear D. What was sequenced was a population of CD138-negative cells sorted from bone marrow. This clonotype originated in a donor older than 35 with multiple myeloma. The CDR3 bases are TGTGCCAGCAGCCCCGGGTCGGGAGCCATCTATGGCTACACCTTC. Residues: CASSPGSGAIYGYTF.